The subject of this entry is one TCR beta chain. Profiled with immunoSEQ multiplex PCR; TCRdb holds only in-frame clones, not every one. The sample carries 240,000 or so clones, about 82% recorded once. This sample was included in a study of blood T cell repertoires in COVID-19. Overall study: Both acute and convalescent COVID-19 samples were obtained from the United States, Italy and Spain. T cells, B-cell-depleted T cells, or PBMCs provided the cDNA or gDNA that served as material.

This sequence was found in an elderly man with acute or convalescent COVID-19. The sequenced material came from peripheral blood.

CDR3 DNA: TGTGCCAGCAGCTCATGGCACTCTGGAAACACCATATATTTT. This translates into CASSSWHSGNTIYF. This chain joins TRBV28 and TRBJ1-3, with D uncertain. The CDR3 runs to 14 residues. Per germline, CDR1 MDHEN and CDR2 SYDVKM. V was pared by 6 bases and J by 0 bases, with 9 bases between.